The entry that follows covers one T cell receptor (beta chain) sequence. Method: immunoSEQ multiplex PCR; TCRdb's copy keeps in-frame clones and lacks some. The table lists 95,000 to 150,000 clones, roughly 88% of them singletons, with roughly 2.4% in the top ten. Documented time point: peripheral blood 6 weeks after treatment start. This specimen comes from a study of PD-L1 blockade in urothelial cancer. The CDR3 extends over 14 amino acids. Germline V gives CDR1 MNHNS, CDR2 SASEGT. Trimming cost V 6 bases and J 0 bases, with 10 bases left between them. The chain recombines TRBV6-1 with TRBJ2-3; possible D gene TRBD2, 5 bases. The sequencing used PBMCs, collected around atezolizumab (anti-PD-L1) treatment. The TCR was taken from a man aged 50-59 years with urothelial cancer. CDR3 sequence reads: CASRREWSTDTQYF. The DNA for the CDR3 is TGTGCCAGCAGGAGGGAGTGGAGCACAGATACGCAGTATTTT.